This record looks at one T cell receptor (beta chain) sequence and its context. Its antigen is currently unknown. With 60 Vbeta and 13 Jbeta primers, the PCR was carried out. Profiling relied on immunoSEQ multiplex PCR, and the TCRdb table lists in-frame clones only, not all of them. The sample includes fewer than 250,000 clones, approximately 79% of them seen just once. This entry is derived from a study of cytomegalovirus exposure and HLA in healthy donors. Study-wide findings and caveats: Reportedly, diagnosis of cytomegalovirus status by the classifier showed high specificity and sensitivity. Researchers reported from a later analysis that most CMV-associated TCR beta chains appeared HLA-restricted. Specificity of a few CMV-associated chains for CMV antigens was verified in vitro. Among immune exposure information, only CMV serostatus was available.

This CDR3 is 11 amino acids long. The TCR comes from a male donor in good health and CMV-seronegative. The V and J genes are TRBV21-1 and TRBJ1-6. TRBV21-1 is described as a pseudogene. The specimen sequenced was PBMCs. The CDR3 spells CASSKLSPLHF. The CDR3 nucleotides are TGTGCCAGCAGCAAACTTTCACCCCTCCACTTT.